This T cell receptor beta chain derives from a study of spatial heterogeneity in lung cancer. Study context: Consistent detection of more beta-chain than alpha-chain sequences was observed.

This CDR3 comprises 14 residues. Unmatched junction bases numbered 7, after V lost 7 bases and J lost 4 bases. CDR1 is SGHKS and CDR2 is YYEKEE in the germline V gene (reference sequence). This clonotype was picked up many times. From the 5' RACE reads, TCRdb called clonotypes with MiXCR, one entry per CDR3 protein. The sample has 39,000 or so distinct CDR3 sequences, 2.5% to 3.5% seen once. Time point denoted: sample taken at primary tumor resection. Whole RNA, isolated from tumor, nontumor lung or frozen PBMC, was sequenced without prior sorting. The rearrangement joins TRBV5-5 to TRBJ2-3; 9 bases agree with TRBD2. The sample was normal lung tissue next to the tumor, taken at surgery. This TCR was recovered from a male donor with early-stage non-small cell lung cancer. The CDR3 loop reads CASHRSGGSDTQYF. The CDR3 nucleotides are TGTGCCAGCCATAGGAGCGGGGGGTCAGATACGCAGTATTTT.